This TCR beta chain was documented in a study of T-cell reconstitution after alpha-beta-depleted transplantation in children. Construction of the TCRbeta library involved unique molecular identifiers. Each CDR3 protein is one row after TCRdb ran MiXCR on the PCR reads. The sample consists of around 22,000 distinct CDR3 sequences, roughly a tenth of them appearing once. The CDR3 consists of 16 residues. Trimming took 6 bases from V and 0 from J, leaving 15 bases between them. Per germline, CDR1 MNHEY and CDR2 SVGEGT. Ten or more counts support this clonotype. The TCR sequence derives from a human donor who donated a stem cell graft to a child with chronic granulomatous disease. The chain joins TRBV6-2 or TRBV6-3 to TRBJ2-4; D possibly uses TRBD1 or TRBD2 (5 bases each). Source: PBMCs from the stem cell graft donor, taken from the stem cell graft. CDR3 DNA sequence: TGTGCCAGCAGCCTAATGGGACCCTCAGCCAAAAACATTCAGTACTTC. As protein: CASSLMGPSAKNIQYF.